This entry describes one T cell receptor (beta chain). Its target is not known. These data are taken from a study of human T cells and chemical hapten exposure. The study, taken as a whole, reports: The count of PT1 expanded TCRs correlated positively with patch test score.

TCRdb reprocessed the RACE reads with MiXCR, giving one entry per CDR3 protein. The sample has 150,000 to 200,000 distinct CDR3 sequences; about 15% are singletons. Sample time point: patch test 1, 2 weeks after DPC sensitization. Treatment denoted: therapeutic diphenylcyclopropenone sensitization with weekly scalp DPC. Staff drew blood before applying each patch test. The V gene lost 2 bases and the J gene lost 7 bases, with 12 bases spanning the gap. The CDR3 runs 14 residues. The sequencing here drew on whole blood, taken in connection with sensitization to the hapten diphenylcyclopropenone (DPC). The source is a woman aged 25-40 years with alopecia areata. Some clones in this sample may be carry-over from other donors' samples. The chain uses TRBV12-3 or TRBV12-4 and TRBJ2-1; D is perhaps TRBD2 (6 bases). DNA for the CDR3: TGTGCCAGCAGTTTAAGGCAACGGGGGAATGAGCAGTTCTTC. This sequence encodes CASSLRQRGNEQFF.